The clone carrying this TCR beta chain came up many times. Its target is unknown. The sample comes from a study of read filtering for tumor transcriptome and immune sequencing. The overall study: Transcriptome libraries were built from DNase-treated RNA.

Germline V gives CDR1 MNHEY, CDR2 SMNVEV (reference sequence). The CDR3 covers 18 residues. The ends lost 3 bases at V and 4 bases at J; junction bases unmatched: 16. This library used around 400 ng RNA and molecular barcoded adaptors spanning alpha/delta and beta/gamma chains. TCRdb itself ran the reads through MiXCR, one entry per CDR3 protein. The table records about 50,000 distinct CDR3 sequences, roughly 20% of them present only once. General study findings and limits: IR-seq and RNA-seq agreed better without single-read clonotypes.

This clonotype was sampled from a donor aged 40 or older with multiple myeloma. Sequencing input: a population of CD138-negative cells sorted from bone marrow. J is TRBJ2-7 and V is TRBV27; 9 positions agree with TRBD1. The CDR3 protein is CASSFRESSLTGGYEQYF. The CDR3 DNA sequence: TGTGCCAGCAGTTTCCGTGAAAGTTCCCTGACAGGGGGGTACGAGCAGTACTTC.